A single sample is the source of the 26 T cell receptor beta chains below, sequenced in a study of blood T cell repertoires in COVID-19. The protocol was immunoSEQ multiplex PCR, while the TCRdb copy is restricted to in-frame clones and leaves out a portion. This sample has 190,000 or so clones, with 90% found just once. Material for sequencing was peripheral blood. These TCRs come from a man aged 45-65 years with acute or convalescent COVID-19.

The chain employs TRBV7-8 and TRBJ1-1; 12 bases align to TRBD1. V shed 5 bases and J 4 bases; nucleotides not matched to a gene: 8. From germline, CDR1 is SGHVS and CDR2 FQNEAQ. CDR3 length: 16 residues. The CDR3 bases are TGTGCCAGCAGCCCGGGACAGGGGGCTAGATTCACTGAAGCTTTCTTT. Its protein product is CASSPGQGARFTEAFF. Full variable domain (outside the CDR3, taken from reference TRBV7-8 and TRBJ1-1): GAGVSQSPRYKVAKRGQDVALRCDPISGHVSLFWYQQALGQGPEFLTYFQNEAQLDKSGLPSDRFFAERPEGSVSTLKIQRTQQEDSAVYLCASSPGQGARFTEAFFGQGTRLTVV.

The chain is built from TRBV19 and TRBJ1-1; 8 nucleotides line up with TRBD1. This CDR3 has 15 amino acids. J gave up 0 bases and V 5 bases, and 5 bases lay outside the gene matches. CDR1 and CDR2 (germline): LNHDA, SQIVND (reference sequence). The CDR3 sequence is CASSSWTGMNTEAFF. As DNA, the CDR3 is TGTGCCAGTAGTTCCTGGACAGGGATGAACACTGAAGCTTTCTTT.

The chain uses TRBV3-1 (or the pseudogene TRBV3-2) and TRBJ2-7; 9 bases map to TRBD1. The germline V gene has CDR1 LGHDT and CDR2 YNNKEL (reference sequence). This CDR3 has 15 amino acids. The V gene end was trimmed by 0 bases and the J gene end by 9 bases; junction bases not matched to a gene: 9. For the CDR3, the DNA is TGTGCCAGCAGCCAAGACCCGGGACAGGGTTCGGCGCAGTACTTC. Translating it yields CASSQDPGQGSAQYF.

This chain connects TRBV19 to TRBJ2-7; TRBD2 matches at 10 bases. V dropped 0 bases and J dropped 4; count of bases not matched to a gene: 9. From germline, CDR1 is LNHDA and CDR2 SQIVND (reference sequence). CDR3 size: 17 residues. The CDR3 DNA is TGTGCCAGTAGTATAGAGTCGGCTAGCGGGAGTGGATACGAGCAGTACTTC. Translated, it gives CASSIESASGSGYEQYF. The full variable domain, in which reference TRBV19 and TRBJ2-7 provide the parts outside the CDR3, is DGGITQSPKYLFRKEGQNVTLSCEQNLNHDAMYWYRQDPGQGLRLIYYSQIVNDFQKGDIAEGYSVSREKKESFPLTVTSAQKNPTAFYLCASSIESASGSGYEQYFGPGTRLTVT.

The rearrangement links TRBV28 to TRBJ1-1; D is uncertain. Between the trimmed V and J ends, which lost 6 bases and 1 base, there was a span of 9 bases. The CDR3 extends over 13 amino acids. CDR1 and CDR2 (germline): MDHEN, SYDVKM. CDR3 amino acids: CASRLAGNTEAFF. In DNA, the CDR3 is TGTGCCAGCAGATTAGCAGGGAACACTGAAGCTTTCTTT.

V is TRBV4-3 and J is TRBJ2-5; 7 bases are shared with TRBD1. The germline CDR1 and CDR2 sequences are LGHNA and YSLEER. V shed 0 bases, J shed 7 bases, and the junction held 5 bases outside the gene matches. The CDR3 contains 14 residues. The CDR3: CASSQDTGVGTQYF. The CDR3 nucleotides are TGCGCCAGCAGCCAAGACACAGGGGTCGGGACCCAGTACTTC.

By share, this clone ranks as medium-sized. The chain has TRBV9 and TRBJ2-7; D not resolved. The length of the CDR3 is 16 residues. Germline-derived CDR1 and CDR2 are SGDLS and YYNGEE. V lost 4 bases and J lost 2, with 19 bases in between. DNA of the CDR3: TGTGCCAGCAGCCCTAGTGTCAAAACACGGCCCTACGAGCAGTACTTC. Translating it yields CASSPSVKTRPYEQYF.

This sequence joins TRBV28 and TRBJ1-5, with 8 bases identical to TRBD1. The CDR3 loop spans 14 amino acids. Losses at the gene ends were 8 bases for V and 6 bases for J; bases not matched to a gene: 9. Germline lookup yields CDR1 MDHEN and CDR2 SYDVKM. The CDR3 sequence: CASFGQGSSQPQHF. CDR3 in DNA: TGTGCCAGCTTTGGACAGGGAAGTTCTCAGCCCCAGCATTTT.

This chain uses TRBV7-2 with TRBJ1-6, with D tentatively TRBD1 (6 bases). Germline CDR1 and CDR2: SGHTA and FQGNSA. The germline V and J ends were trimmed by 5 bases and 8 bases, with 16 bases remaining between them. The CDR3 has 15 amino acids. The CDR3 is CASSPRVGGDSPLHF. The CDR3 bases are TGTGCCAGCAGCCCTAGGGTAGGGGGAGATTCACCCCTCCACTTT.

The gene calls are TRBV19 and TRBJ2-7; TRBD2 is a possible D gene (7 bases). Trimming stripped 3 bases from V and 2 bases from J, with 14 bases between. Germline V gives CDR1 LNHDA, CDR2 SQIVND (reference sequence). The CDR3 runs 15 residues. DNA of the CDR3: TGTGCCAGTAGTATCGGGGGGCCGAAGGCCTACGAGCAGTACTTC. Translated: CASSIGGPKAYEQYF.

This sequence joins TRBV4-1 and TRBJ1-2; D call uncertain. V was shortened by 0 bases and J by 4 bases, with 12 bases between the two germline ends. Germline-derived CDR1 and CDR2 are MGHRA and YSYEKL. The CDR3 contains 15 residues. The CDR3 DNA follows: TGCGCCAGCAGCCAAGATAGCGCGATCTCCTATGGCTACACCTTC. Protein sequence: CASSQDSAISYGYTF.

This clone has a handful of counts. This sequence joins TRBV5-1 and TRBJ1-1; no firm D call. Trimming took off 2 bases at V and 3 bases at J, with 11 bases between the two ends. Germline lookup yields CDR1 SGHRS and CDR2 YFSETQ. The CDR3 is 14 amino acids. CDR3 sequence: CASSFDRLDTEAFF. The CDR3 DNA reads TGCGCCAGCAGCTTCGATAGGCTAGACACTGAAGCTTTCTTT.

The V call is TRBV7-3, the J call TRBJ2-1; TRBD2 agrees at 7 bases. The J segment lost 4 bases and the V segment lost 0 bases, leaving 6 bases of the junction unmatched. The CDR3 extends over 16 amino acids. Germline V CDR1 and CDR2: SGHTA, FQGTGA. The CDR3 nucleotides read TGTGCCAGCAGCTTAACCCTAGCGGTCTCATACAATGAGCAGTTCTTC. Translating it yields CASSLTLAVSYNEQFF.

The chain joins TRBV6-5 to TRBJ1-3, with D hard to call. V lost 2 bases and J lost 3, with 8 bases in between. Germline CDR1 and CDR2: MNHEY and SVGAGI. The CDR3 runs 14 residues. The CDR3 protein is CASSYTRGGNTIYF. The DNA of the CDR3 is TGTGCCAGCAGTTACACTCGGGGTGGAAACACCATATATTTT.

The chain couples TRBV5-4 to TRBJ2-6, with a weak D call TRBD1 (5 bases). In germline, CDR1 is SGHNT, CDR2 YYREEE (reference sequence). The CDR3 has 16 amino acids. With 7 bases removed from V and 0 bases from J, the gap between germline ends came to 14 bases. CDR3 in DNA: TGTGCCAGCTTATCCAAAGACAGCTCTGGGGCCAACGTCCTGACTTTC. It is translated as CASLSKDSSGANVLTF.

Here the CDR3 DNA reads TGTGCCAGCAGTAACCTACAGGGATCCCCCGAAAAACTGTTTTTT. Translating it yields CASSNLQGSPEKLFF. The rearrangement links TRBV6-6 to TRBJ1-4; maybe TRBD1 (6 bases). V was trimmed by 5 bases and J by 8 bases, leaving 18 bases between them. The germline V gene has CDR1 MNHNY and CDR2 SVGAGI (reference sequence). The CDR3 has 15 amino acids.

The chain couples TRBV5-6 to TRBJ2-7; D is undetermined. The germline V and J ends were trimmed by 5 bases and 7 bases, with 13 bases remaining between them. Germline-derived CDR1 and CDR2 are SGHDT and YYEEEE. This CDR3 has 12 residues. The CDR3 reads CASSLRAREQYF. For the CDR3, the DNA is TGTGCCAGCAGTCTGAGAGCACGGGAGCAGTACTTC.

This chain uses TRBV28 with TRBJ2-7, with D tentatively TRBD1 (6 bases). The V gene's germline CDR1 is MDHEN and CDR2 SYDVKM. V shed 5 bases and J shed 1 base, with 12 bases lying between them. The CDR3 has 14 residues. The CDR3 here is CASSGPGESYEQYV. CDR3 coding DNA: TGTGCCAGCAGTGGGCCAGGGGAGTCCTACGAGCAGTACGTC.

The J gene is TRBJ2-3, the V gene TRBV10-3, with 7 bases lining up with TRBD2. Germline CDR1 and CDR2: ENHRY and SYGVKD. The CDR3 runs to 14 residues. V shed 6 bases, J shed 6 bases, and the junction held 9 bases outside the gene matches. The CDR3 sequence is CAIRTGGGSDTQYF. The CDR3 bases are TGTGCCATCAGGACCGGCGGGGGATCTGATACGCAGTATTTT.

V and J are TRBV19 and TRBJ1-3; D may be TRBD1 (6 bases). CDR3 length: 13 residues. V was clipped by 7 bases and J by 3 bases, with 10 bases between them. Germline CDR1 LNHDA, CDR2 SQIVND (reference sequence). CDR3 DNA: TGTGCCAGTAAGGACAGCGGTGGAAACACCATATATTTT. Encoded protein: CASKDSGGNTIYF.

The rearrangement joins TRBV3-1 (or the pseudogene TRBV3-2) to TRBJ2-5, with 7 bases that match TRBD2. CDR1 LGHDT and CDR2 YNNKEL come from the germline V gene (reference sequence). The CDR3 sequence is 15 residues long. V shed 2 bases, J shed 5 bases, and the junction held 8 bases outside the gene matches. CDR3 loop: CASSQTAGDRETQYF. For the CDR3, the DNA is TGTGCCAGCAGCCAAACGGCGGGGGACCGGGAGACCCAGTACTTC.

This clone has only a few counts. V and J are TRBV12-3 or TRBV12-4 and TRBJ1-1; D unclear. The V end was cut by 6 bases, the J end by 1 base, with 9 bases between. The CDR3 runs 13 residues. CDR3 in DNA: TGTGCCAGCAGCCCCGTCCCGAACACTGAAGCTTTCTTT. This sequence encodes CASSPVPNTEAFF.

DNA for the CDR3: TGTGCCAGCAGTTACTTCAGGGGCAATCAGCCCCAGCATTTT. Its protein product is CASSYFRGNQPQHF. This chain connects TRBV6-5 to TRBJ1-5, with D tentatively TRBD1 (5 bases). The V gene's germline CDR1 is MNHEY and CDR2 SVGAGI. This CDR3 contains 14 residues. V lost 1 base and J 2 bases, leaving 6 bases between the germline ends.

This clone showed up just once. The genes are TRBV6-1 and TRBJ2-7; 8 positions agree with TRBD2. CDR1 is MNHNS, CDR2 SASEGT, per germline. The CDR3 covers 16 residues. The J segment lost 3 bases and the V segment lost 1 base, leaving 8 bases of the junction unmatched. This CDR3 is CASSEGARLASYEQYF. The DNA of the CDR3 is TGTGCCAGCAGTGAAGGGGCGAGACTAGCGAGCTACGAGCAGTACTTC.

The CDR3, as DNA: TGTGCCAGCAGCTCAACAGGTGTGCCGGAGTGGCTGTTTTTT. Protein product: CASSSTGVPEWLFF. The chain carries TRBV7-9 and TRBJ2-2, with a weak D call TRBD1 (5 bases). Trimming pared 4 bases from V and 13 bases from J, leaving 19 bases between. The CDR3 consists of 14 residues. CDR1 and CDR2 from the germline V gene are SEHNR and FQNEAQ (reference sequence).

This clone appeared a few times. The J gene is TRBJ2-7, the V gene TRBV27, with D tentatively TRBD1 (8 bases). V shed 6 bases and J shed 4 bases, with 19 bases lying between them. The CDR3 has 15 residues. Germline V gene lookup returns CDR1 MNHEY and CDR2 SMNVEV (reference sequence). CDR3 in DNA: TGTGCCAGCAGATGGACAGGGAGGGTTCAGTACGAGCAGTACTTC. Translating it yields CASRWTGRVQYEQYF.